Following are 14 T cell receptor beta chains from one sample sequenced in a study of T cells after yellow fever vaccination. TCRdb independently ran MiXCR on the 5' RACE reads; one entry per CDR3 protein. The table records fewer than 350,000 distinct CDR3 sequences, approximately 4.5% of them present only once. The sample was PBMCs, taken 15 days after the yellow fever booster vaccination. Receptors were obtained from a man aged 18 to 35 who received the YFV17D yellow fever vaccine.

This clonotype has just a few counts. The J gene is TRBJ2-7, the V gene TRBV5-1; D is perhaps TRBD1 (5 bases). From germline, CDR1 is SGHRS and CDR2 YFSETQ. V lost 2 bases and J 2 bases, leaving 14 bases between the germline ends. The CDR3 contains 15 residues. The CDR3 loop is CASSLSEGRAYEQYV. CDR3 nucleotide sequence: TGCGCCAGCAGCTTATCGGAAGGCAGGGCCTACGAGCAGTACGTC.

This clonotype was seen a handful of times. The genes are TRBV18 and TRBJ1-1; D is unclear. The CDR3 is 15 amino acids. Trimming left V 2 bases short and J 4 bases short, with 14 bases between. Germline CDR1 and CDR2: KGHSH and LQKENI. CDR3 sequence: CASSPYNSWTTEAFF. Written as DNA, the CDR3 is TGTGCCAGCTCACCATATAACAGCTGGACCACTGAAGCTTTCTTT.

In this sample, this clonotype turned up a few times. The rearrangement links TRBV4-1 to TRBJ2-7, with 10 bases identical to TRBD1. V gave up 3 bases and J gave up 4 bases; unmatched junction bases: 3. The CDR3 sequence is 14 residues long. CDR1 and CDR2 from the germline V gene are MGHRA and YSYEKL. The CDR3 nucleotides are TGCGCCAGCAGCCAGGGGACAGGGGATTACGAGCAGTACTTC. Amino acids: CASSQGTGDYEQYF.

This clonotype turned up a few times. The chain is built from TRBV2 and TRBJ2-3; no clear D gene. Trimming cost V 6 bases and J 2 bases, with 9 bases left between them. This CDR3 has 13 amino acids. Germline CDR1 is SNHLY and CDR2 is FYNNEI. The DNA for the CDR3 is TGTGCCAGCAGAAGGACCGACACAGATACGCAGTATTTT. This sequence encodes CASRRTDTDTQYF.

This clonotype was recorded a few times. The chain recombines TRBV4-1 with TRBJ2-3; unclear D gene. V shed 0 bases and J shed 3 bases, with 16 bases lying between them. CDR3 length: 17 residues. Germline V CDR1 and CDR2: MGHRA, YSYEKL. CDR3 sequence reads: CASSQDPEQAGTDTQYF. Here the CDR3 DNA reads TGCGCCAGCAGCCAAGATCCGGAACAAGCTGGAACAGATACGCAGTATTTT.

This clonotype was observed a handful of times. The genes are TRBV6-5 and TRBJ1-2, with D perhaps TRBD1 (6 bases). This CDR3 has 14 residues. CDR1 is MNHEY, CDR2 SVGAGI, per germline. The V end was cut by 2 bases, the J end by 6 bases, with 13 bases between. The CDR3 region is CASSYLGGADGYTF. In DNA form, the CDR3 reads TGTGCCAGCAGTTACCTTGGGGGCGCGGATGGCTACACCTTC.

This chain connects TRBV5-1 to TRBJ2-3, with 8 bases matching TRBD2. CDR1 is SGHRS and CDR2 is YFSETQ in the germline V gene. Germline trimming cut 5 bases from V and 4 bases from J; bases unmatched to any gene: 12. The CDR3 spans 16 residues. The CDR3 sequence is CASSMTGTRAADTQYF. In DNA form, the CDR3 reads TGCGCCAGCAGTATGACCGGGACTAGAGCGGCAGATACGCAGTATTTT.

This clonotype appeared many times. This rearrangement joins TRBV5-4 to TRBJ1-4; 7 bases agree with TRBD1. The CDR3 is 14 amino acids. The V segment lost 4 bases and the J segment 8 bases; nucleotides outside the gene matches: 8. CDR1 and CDR2 (germline): SGHNT, YYREEE (reference sequence). The CDR3 is CASSRQGVEEKLFF. CDR3 coding DNA: TGTGCCAGCAGCCGTCAGGGGGTTGAAGAAAAACTGTTTTTT.

The table lists this clonotype with many counts. The CDR3 nucleotides are TGCGCCAGCAGCCAAGATCCCCGGGCAGGGGTTAGGTATGGCTACACCTTC. Amino acids: CASSQDPRAGVRYGYTF. The J gene is TRBJ1-2, the V gene TRBV4-1, with TRBD1 as a possible D gene (6 bases). This CDR3 spans 17 amino acids. CDR1 and CDR2 from the germline V gene are MGHRA and YSYEKL. Trimming removed 0 bases from V and 5 bases from J, with 19 bases in between.

This clonotype was observed at least ten times. V gene TRBV12-3 or TRBV12-4 combines with J gene TRBJ2-2; the match to TRBD2 covers 10 bases. With 11 bases clipped from V and 3 bases from J, the junction kept 9 bases outside the gene matches. The CDR3 runs to 15 residues. CDR3 loop: CAARERGGDTGELFF. The CDR3 nucleotides read TGTGCCGCCCGAGAGCGGGGGGGCGACACCGGGGAGCTGTTTTTT.

This clonotype showed up many times. The CDR3: CSANRGPAQETQYF. In DNA, the CDR3 is TGCAGTGCTAACAGGGGGCCAGCACAAGAGACCCAGTACTTC. This chain links TRBV20-1 with TRBJ2-5; 9 bases are shared with TRBD1. V dropped 4 bases and J dropped 2; count of bases not matched to a gene: 5. The CDR3 spans 14 residues. From germline, CDR1 is DFQATT and CDR2 SNEGSKA (reference sequence).

This clonotype came up a few times. The chain recombines TRBV27 with TRBJ1-4, with a weak D call TRBD1 (5 bases). The germline V gene has CDR1 MNHEY and CDR2 SMNVEV (reference sequence). The CDR3 is made up of 16 amino acids. The germline V and J ends were trimmed by 3 bases and 2 bases, with 13 bases remaining between them. CDR3 sequence: CASSFTGGGTNEKLFF. Written as DNA, the CDR3 is TGTGCCAGCAGTTTTACGGGCGGGGGGACTAATGAAAAACTGTTTTTT.

The J gene is TRBJ1-1, the V gene TRBV5-5; D unresolved. There are 14 residues in the CDR3. Germline loops: CDR1 SGHKS, CDR2 YYEKEE (reference sequence). The V end was cut by 2 bases, the J end by 3 bases, with 11 bases between. The DNA of the CDR3 is TGTGCCAGCAGCTTCTTTTGTGGGCACACTGAAGCTTTCTTT. Translation: CASSFFCGHTEAFF. The entire variable domain, with the rest obtained from reference TRBV5-5 and TRBJ1-1, is as follows: DAGVTQSPTHLIKTRGQQVTLRCSPISGHKSVSWYQQVLGQGPQFIFQYYEKEERGRGNFPDRFSARQFPNYSSELNVNALLLGDSALYLCASSFFCGHTEAFFGQGTRLTVV.

This clonotype was recorded a few times. The rearrangement joins TRBV7-2 to TRBJ1-1; 8 bases map to TRBD1. Germline V gene data show CDR1 as SGHTA and CDR2 as FQGNSA. The CDR3 covers 16 residues. V lost 7 bases and J lost 8; bases outside the gene matches: 18. The CDR3 nucleotides are TGTGCCAGCACCCCCGGACAGGGAAGGGTGGGGTTGGAAGCTTTCTTT. Its translation: CASTPGQGRVGLEAFF.